Below are 4 T cell receptor beta chains sequenced from a single sample in a study of response to subunit inactivated influenza vaccine. TCRdb re-called the RT-PCR reads with MiXCR, one entry per CDR3 protein. The table shows hundreds of thousands of distinct CDR3 sequences, with less than 30% occurring only once. Sequenced here: CD4+ T cells sorted from PBMCs, sampled 5 days after vaccination. These TCRs come from a man between 50 and 59 years old who received an inactivated influenza vaccine.

This sequence joins TRBV6-5 and TRBJ2-3; D could derive from TRBD1 or TRBD2 (5 bases each). The CDR3 has 15 amino acids. In germline, CDR1 is MNHEY, CDR2 SVGAGI. V lost 2 bases and J 6 bases, leaving 15 bases between the germline ends. CDR3 nucleotides: TGTGCCAGCAGTTACGCTGAGGGGCGGTTGGATACGCAGTATTTT. This gives the protein CASSYAEGRLDTQYF.

The chain has TRBV11-2 and TRBJ2-4; 7 nucleotides align to TRBD1. Germline CDR1 is SGHAT and CDR2 is FQNNGV. The length of the CDR3 is 14 residues. V gave up 9 bases and J gave up 0 bases; unmatched junction bases: 5. CDR3: CASRDSLAKNIQYF. The CDR3 region has the DNA TGTGCCAGTAGGGACAGTTTAGCCAAAAACATTCAGTACTTC.

This clonotype was picked up a small number of times. The chain employs TRBV7-2 and TRBJ1-4; the D gene is possibly TRBD1 (5 bases). The CDR3 is made up of 14 amino acids. CDR1 is SGHTA, CDR2 FQGNSA, per germline. Trimming pared 5 bases from V and 4 bases from J, leaving 11 bases between. CDR3 region: CASSTGTGNEKLFF. DNA for the CDR3: TGTGCCAGCAGCACCGGGACGGGTAATGAAAAACTGTTTTTT.

Many counts were recorded for this clonotype. This rearrangement joins TRBV4-1 to TRBJ2-1, with TRBD1 identical over 8 bases. J lost 8 bases, V lost 6 bases, and 12 bases had no gene match. This CDR3 spans 15 amino acids. Germline loops: CDR1 MGHRA, CDR2 YSYEKL. For the CDR3, the DNA is TGCGCCAGCAGTTCTTGGACAGGGCGATTTCATGAGCAGTTCTTC. Translated, it gives CASSSWTGRFHEQFF.